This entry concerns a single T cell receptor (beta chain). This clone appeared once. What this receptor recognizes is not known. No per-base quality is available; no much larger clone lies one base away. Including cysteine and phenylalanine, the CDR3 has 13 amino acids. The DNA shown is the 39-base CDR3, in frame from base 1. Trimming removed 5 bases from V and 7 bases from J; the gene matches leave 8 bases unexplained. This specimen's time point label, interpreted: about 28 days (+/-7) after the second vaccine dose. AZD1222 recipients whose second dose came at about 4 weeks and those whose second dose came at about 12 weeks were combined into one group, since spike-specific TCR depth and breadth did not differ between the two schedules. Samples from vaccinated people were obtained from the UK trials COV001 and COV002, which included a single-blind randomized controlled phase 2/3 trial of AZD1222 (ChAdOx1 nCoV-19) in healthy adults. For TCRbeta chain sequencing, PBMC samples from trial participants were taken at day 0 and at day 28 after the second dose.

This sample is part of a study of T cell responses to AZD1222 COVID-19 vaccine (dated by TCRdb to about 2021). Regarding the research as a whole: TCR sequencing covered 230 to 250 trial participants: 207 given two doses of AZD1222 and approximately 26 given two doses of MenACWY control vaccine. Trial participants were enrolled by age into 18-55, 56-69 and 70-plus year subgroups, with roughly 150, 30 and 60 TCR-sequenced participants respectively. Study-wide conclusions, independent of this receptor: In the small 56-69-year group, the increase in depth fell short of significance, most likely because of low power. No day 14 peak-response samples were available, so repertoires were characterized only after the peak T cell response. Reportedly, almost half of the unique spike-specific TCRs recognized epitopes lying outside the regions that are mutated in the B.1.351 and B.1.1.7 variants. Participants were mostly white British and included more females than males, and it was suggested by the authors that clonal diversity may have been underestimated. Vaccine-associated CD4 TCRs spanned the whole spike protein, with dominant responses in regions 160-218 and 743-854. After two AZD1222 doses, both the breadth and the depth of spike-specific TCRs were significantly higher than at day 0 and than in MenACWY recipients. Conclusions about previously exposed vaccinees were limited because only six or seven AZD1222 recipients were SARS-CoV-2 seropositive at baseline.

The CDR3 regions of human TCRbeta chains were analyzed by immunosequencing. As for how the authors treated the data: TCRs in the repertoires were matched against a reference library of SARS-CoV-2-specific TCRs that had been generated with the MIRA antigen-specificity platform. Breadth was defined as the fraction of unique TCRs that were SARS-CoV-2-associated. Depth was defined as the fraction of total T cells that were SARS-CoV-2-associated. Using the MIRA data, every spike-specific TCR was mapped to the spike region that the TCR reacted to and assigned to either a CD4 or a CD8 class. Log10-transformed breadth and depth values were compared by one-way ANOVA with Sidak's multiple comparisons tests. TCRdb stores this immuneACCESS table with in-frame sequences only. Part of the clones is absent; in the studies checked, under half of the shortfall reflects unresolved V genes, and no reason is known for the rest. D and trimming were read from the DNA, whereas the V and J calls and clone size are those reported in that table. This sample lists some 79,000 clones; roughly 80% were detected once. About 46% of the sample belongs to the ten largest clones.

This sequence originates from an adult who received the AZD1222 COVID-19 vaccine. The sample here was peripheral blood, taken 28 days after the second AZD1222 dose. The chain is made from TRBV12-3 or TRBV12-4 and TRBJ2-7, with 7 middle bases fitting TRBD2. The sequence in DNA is TGTGCCAGCAGTATACAGACTAGCCGGGAGCAGTACTTC. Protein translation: CASSIQTSREQYF.